One and the same sample provided the 9 T cell receptor beta chains below, sequenced in a study of blood T cell repertoires in COVID-19. Sequencing was performed with immunoSEQ multiplex PCR; in TCRdb, only in-frame clones are kept and a portion is missing. The table lists around 150,000 clones, about four fifths of them singletons. The sample taken for sequencing was PBMCs or T cells enriched from blood (not recorded which). These receptor sequences come from a woman between 45 and 60 years old with acute COVID-19.

The V gene is TRBV13, the J gene TRBJ2-3, with a weak D call TRBD2 (6 bases). The CDR3 length is 13 residues. V was trimmed by 8 bases and J by 5 bases, leaving 14 bases between them. Germline-derived CDR1 and CDR2 are PRHDT and FYEKMQ (reference sequence). The CDR3 region is CASDRRGGDTQYF. The DNA of the CDR3 is TGTGCCAGCGATCGGAGGGGTGGAGATACGCAGTATTTT.

The V gene is TRBV7-8, the J gene TRBJ2-7; no clear D gene. V lost 6 bases to trimming and J lost 4 bases, with 16 bases between them. This CDR3 is 14 amino acids long. The germline V gene encodes CDR1 SGHVS and CDR2 FQNEAQ. CDR3 region: CASSSNVAGYEQYF. CDR3 in DNA: TGTGCCAGCAGTTCAAACGTGGCCGGGTACGAGCAGTACTTC.

The chain employs TRBV28 and TRBJ2-6; unclear D gene. The length of the CDR3 is 14 residues. V was cut by 7 bases and J by 1 base, with 8 bases left in between. Germline V gene data show CDR1 as MDHEN and CDR2 as SYDVKM. The CDR3 DNA follows: TGTGCCAGCAACATGGAGTCTGGGGCCAACGTCCTGACTTTC. It is translated as CASNMESGANVLTF.

V is TRBV7-8 and J is TRBJ2-7; 7 bases are a match to TRBD1. Germline values: CDR1 SGHVS, CDR2 FQNEAQ. Unmatched junction bases numbered 5, after V lost 0 bases and J lost 6 bases. This CDR3 is built from 14 residues. CDR3 coding DNA: TGTGCCAGCAGCTTAGCTGGACAGGAAGGCGAGCAGTACTTC. It yields the protein CASSLAGQEGEQYF.

The chain combines TRBV4-2 with TRBJ1-3; D remains ambiguous. This CDR3 has 15 residues. The V and J ends lost 0 bases and 0 bases respectively, with 6 bases between them. Germline loops: CDR1 LGHNA, CDR2 YNFKEQ. The CDR3 DNA sequence: TGTGCCAGCAGCCAAGACAGGAACTCTGGAAACACCATATATTTT. Translating it yields CASSQDRNSGNTIYF.

The J gene is TRBJ2-2, the V gene TRBV5-1, with D uncertain. This CDR3 comprises 16 residues. The ends were cut back, 0 bases at V and 7 bases at J, with 16 bases in the middle. Per germline, CDR1 SGHRS and CDR2 YFSETQ. The CDR3 DNA reads TGCGCCAGCAGCTTGGCCTCAGGTCAGCCCCGCGGGGAGCTGTTTTTT. Its protein product is CASSLASGQPRGELFF.

This clone was seen a few times. The chain carries TRBV14 and TRBJ1-2; no clear D. Trimming took 4 bases from V and 1 from J, leaving 16 bases between them. CDR1 SGHDN and CDR2 FVKESK come from the germline V gene. The length of the CDR3 is 16 residues. CDR3 sequence reads: CASSPDRGPINYGYTF. The CDR3 nucleotides are TGTGCCAGCAGCCCAGACCGCGGGCCGATTAACTATGGCTACACCTTC. The complete variable domain, with remaining parts taken from reference TRBV14 and TRBJ1-2, reads EAGVTQFPSHSVIEKGQTVTLRCDPISGHDNLYWYRRVMGKEIKFLLHFVKESKQDESGMPNNRFLAERTGGTYSTLKVQPAELEDSGVYFCASSPDRGPINYGYTFGSGTRLTVV.

V and J are TRBV11-3 and TRBJ2-7; D is possibly TRBD2 (6 bases). The CDR3 is made up of 14 amino acids. V lost 5 bases and J 9 bases, leaving 20 bases between the germline ends. Germline values: CDR1 SGHNT, CDR2 YENEEA. As DNA, the CDR3 is TGTGCCAGCAGCCCTAGGGACTTCAGCAGCTCGCAGTACTTC. Translated, it gives CASSPRDFSSSQYF.

This clone was observed a handful of times. V gene TRBV7-2 combines with J gene TRBJ1-2, with D hard to call. The CDR3 runs to 13 residues. V dropped 3 bases and J dropped 4 bases, with 9 bases sitting between them. Germline-derived CDR1 and CDR2 are SGHTA and FQGNSA. The CDR3 is CASSLERLYGYTF. For the CDR3, the DNA is TGTGCCAGCAGCTTGGAGCGCCTCTATGGCTACACCTTC.